The T cell receptor beta chain described here comes from a study of blood T cell repertoires in COVID-19. V lost 4 bases to trimming and J lost 4 bases; unmatched junction nucleotides: 2. Looked up from germline, CDR1 is MRHNA and CDR2 is SNTAGT. This CDR3 spans 13 amino acids. The data were produced by immunoSEQ multiplex PCR, yet TCRdb's version contains in-frame clones alone and is incomplete. The sample contains tens of thousands of clones, approximately 88% of which appear only once. Specimen: peripheral blood. This TCR was sampled from a woman in her seventies with acute or convalescent COVID-19. The rearrangement joins TRBV6-4 to TRBJ1-1; 8 bases are a match to TRBD1. The CDR3 loop is CASSVQGGTEAFF. CDR3 sequence (DNA): TGTGCCAGCAGTGTACAGGGGGGCACTGAAGCTTTCTTT.